One sample yielded the 21 T cell receptor beta chains listed below, sequenced in a study of immune characterization of retroperitoneal liposarcoma (dated by TCRdb to about 2019). Receptor amplification or capture employed PCR. Sequencer: NextSeq 500. TCRdb reanalyzed the raw reads on its own, using fastp at Q25 for trimming and MiXCR for clone calling, and kept in-frame beta chains. Records with the same CDR3 protein are collapsed into one entry carrying the most frequent genes and DNA. In this sample the table shows 10,000 to 12,000 distinct CDR3 sequences, approximately 27% of which occur a single time. The ten largest account for roughly 8.5% of the sample. Specimen: tumor tissue. The receptors come from a male donor with retroperitoneal liposarcoma.

This clonotype was recorded many times. This rearrangement joins TRBV11-2 to TRBJ2-1, with a possible D match to TRBD1 (6 bases). The J call is doubtful: the DNA matches TRBJ2-7 better. Germline assignment: CDR1 SGHAT and CDR2 FQNNGV. The CDR3 is made up of 14 amino acids. The CDR3: CASSLDGQYNEQYF. CDR3 nucleotide sequence: TGTGCCAGCAGCTTAGACGGACAGTACAATGAGCAGTACTTC.

The genes are TRBV24-1 and TRBJ2-1, with 7 bases matching TRBD1. This CDR3 is built from 15 residues. The V segment lost 3 bases and the J segment 4 bases; nucleotides outside the gene matches: 5. Germline V gene lookup returns CDR1 KGHDR and CDR2 SFDVKD. The CDR3, as DNA: TGTGCCACCAGTGATCCCGGGACAGCTTACAATGAGCAGTTCTTC. This translates into CATSDPGTAYNEQFF.

The chain joins TRBV4-1 to TRBJ2-4; D might be TRBD1 (5 bases). TRBJ2-5 explains the end of the DNA better; the J call may be wrong. The CDR3 length is 16 residues. The V gene's germline CDR1 is MGHRA and CDR2 YSYEKL. CDR3 amino acids: CASSQESGRAQETQYF. The CDR3, as DNA: TGCGCCAGCAGCCAAGAGTCAGGCAGGGCCCAAGAGACCCAGTACTTC.

The chain is built from TRBV6-1 and TRBJ2-3; D not resolved. Looked up from germline, CDR1 is MNHNS and CDR2 is SASEGT. CDR3 length equals 12 residues. V dropped 5 bases and J dropped 3 bases, with 6 bases sitting between them. CDR3 coding DNA: TGTGCCAGCAGTCTACGGACAGATACGCAGTATTTT. Translation: CASSLRTDTQYF.

The chain joins TRBV6-5 to TRBJ1-3; 7 positions agree with TRBD1. Germline trimming cut 6 bases from V and 7 bases from J; bases unmatched to any gene: 9. This CDR3 contains 14 residues. The germline V gene has CDR1 MNHEY and CDR2 SVGAGI. The CDR3 DNA reads as TGTGCCAGCAGGCCTGACAGGGTCGGGAACACCATATATTTT. Its translation is CASRPDRVGNTIYF.

The chain couples TRBV6-1 to TRBJ2-1, with D tentatively TRBD1 (5 bases). The CDR3 loop spans 15 amino acids. V was trimmed by 4 bases and J by 10 bases, leaving 20 bases between them. Germline CDR1 and CDR2: MNHNS and SASEGT. The CDR3 loop reads CASSVPDTNPYEQFF. For the CDR3, the DNA is TGTGCCAGCAGTGTCCCGGACACCAATCCCTACGAGCAGTTCTTC.

This clonotype was seen at least ten times. The rearrangement uses TRBV6-1 and TRBJ2-6; 9 bases fit TRBD1. The CDR3 is 17 residues long. Germline assignment: CDR1 MNHNS and CDR2 SASEGT. After removal of 6 bases from V and 1 base from J, the junction contained 7 bases not matched to a gene. The CDR3 coding sequence is TGTGCCAGCAGAGCGGACAGGGGAGGTTCTGGGGCCAACGTCCTGACTTTC. This sequence encodes CASRADRGGSGANVLTF.

This clonotype is deemed medium-sized (0.01 to 0.1%). The chain is built from TRBV7-3 and TRBJ2-1; 11 positions match TRBD1. V dropped 5 bases and J dropped 10; count of bases not matched to a gene: 10. The CDR3 is made up of 15 amino acids. Germline V gene data show CDR1 as SGHTA and CDR2 as FQGTGA. CDR3 DNA: TGTGCCAGCAGCCACGGACAGGGGGCCTCCTACGAGCAGTTCTTC. This sequence encodes CASSHGQGASYEQFF. Filled out from reference TRBV7-3 and TRBJ2-1, the complete variable domain reads GAGVSQTPSNKVTEKGKYVELRCDPISGHTALYWYRQSLGQGPEFLIYFQGTGAADDSGLPNDRFFAVRPEGSVSTLKIQRTERGDSAVYLCASSHGQGASYEQFFGPGTRLTVL.

This clonotype was seen only a few times. This sequence joins TRBV27 and TRBJ2-3; TRBD1 aligns across 9 bases. This CDR3 contains 12 residues. In germline, CDR1 is MNHEY, CDR2 SMNVEV (reference sequence). With 5 bases clipped from V and 15 bases from J, the junction kept 9 bases outside the gene matches. The CDR3 sequence is CASSDPGQGEYF. The CDR3 bases are TGTGCCAGCAGTGATCCGGGACAGGGAGAATATTTT.

This chain uses TRBV28 with TRBJ2-3; D might be TRBD2 (6 bases). V dropped 5 bases and J dropped 0 bases, with 9 bases sitting between them. Germline CDR1 reads MDHEN; CDR2 reads SYDVKM. This CDR3 is built from 14 residues. The CDR3: CASSLSGSTDTQYF. In DNA form, the CDR3 reads TGTGCCAGCAGTCTTAGCGGAAGCACAGATACGCAGTATTTT. The full variable domain, in which reference TRBV28 and TRBJ2-3 provide the parts outside the CDR3, is DVKVTQSSRYLVKRTGEKVFLECVQDMDHENMFWYRQDPGLGLRLIYFSYDVKMKEKGDIPEGYSVSREKKERFSLILESASTNQTSMYLCASSLSGSTDTQYFGPGTRLTVL.

A note on this clonotype: At one end, the junction sequence differs from germline, possibly due to a read error. V and J are TRBV4-1 and TRBJ2-3, with 13 bases that match TRBD2. The CDR3 consists of 15 residues. Germline V CDR1 and CDR2: MGHRA, YSYEKL. For the CDR3, the DNA is TGTGCCAGCAGCCAAGGGACTAGCGGGGCAGATACGCAGTATTTT. It specifies CASSQGTSGADTQYF.

In its sample, this clonotype is medium-sized. V and J are TRBV12-3 or TRBV12-4 and TRBJ2-1; 13 bases are a match to TRBD2. This CDR3 is built from 16 residues. V gave up 5 bases and J gave up 10 bases; unmatched junction bases: 11. The CDR3 coding sequence is TGTGCCAGCAGTCCCACGACTAGCGGGAGGTTATACGAGCAGTTCTTC. Amino acids: CASSPTTSGRLYEQFF.

This clonotype was observed many times. The V and J genes are TRBV7-6 and TRBJ2-1, with D possibly being TRBD2 (5 bases). The end of the DNA fits TRBJ2-7 better, so the J call may be wrong. CDR3 length equals 16 residues. Germline-derived CDR1 and CDR2 are SGHVS and FNYEAQ. This CDR3 is CASSLTSGNTGNEQYF. Here the CDR3 DNA reads TGTGCCAGCAGCTTGACCTCTGGGAATACGGGGAATGAGCAGTACTTC.

Sample share makes this clonotype medium-sized. This rearrangement joins TRBV7-8 to TRBJ2-5; 7 bases are a match to TRBD1. The CDR3 is 17 residues long. Unmatched junction bases numbered 12, after V lost 4 bases and J lost 1 base. Germline V gene data show CDR1 as SGHVS and CDR2 as FQNEAQ. The CDR3 DNA sequence: TGTGCCAGCAGCTCGATATTCCCCGGGACAGTCCAAGAGACCCAGTACTTC. This sequence encodes CASSSIFPGTVQETQYF. Based on the CDR3 plus reference TRBV7-8 and TRBJ2-5, the full variable domain is GAGVSQSPRYKVAKRGQDVALRCDPISGHVSLFWYQQALGQGPEFLTYFQNEAQLDKSGLPSDRFFAERPEGSVSTLKIQRTQQEDSAVYLCASSSIFPGTVQETQYFGPGTRLLVL.

This clonotype has just a few counts. The rearrangement links TRBV7-6 to TRBJ2-3, with TRBD2 matching 10 bases. Trimming took 5 bases from V and 5 from J; bases not matched to a gene: 4. The CDR3 loop spans 14 amino acids. Germline V CDR1 and CDR2: SGHVS, FNYEAQ. CDR3 in DNA: TGTGCCAGCAGCGGAACTAGCGGGGAAGATACGCAGTATTTT. This translates into CASSGTSGEDTQYF.

In its sample, this clonotype was seen once. The gene calls are TRBV12-3 or TRBV12-4 and TRBJ2-1; the match to TRBD1 covers 10 bases. J lost 13 bases, V lost 6 bases, and 9 bases had no gene match. The CDR3 length is 13 residues. CDR3: CASRTGGKNIQFF. In nucleotides, the CDR3 is TGTGCCAGCAGGACAGGGGGCAAAAACATTCAGTTCTTC.

The V gene is TRBV7-9, the J gene TRBJ1-4; 9 nucleotides align to TRBD1. Germline CDR1 reads SEHNR; CDR2 reads FQNEAQ (reference sequence). Trimming took 1 base from V and 4 from J; bases not matched to a gene: 1. There are 15 residues in the CDR3. The DNA of the CDR3 is TGTGCCAGCAGCTTAGACAGGGGGCTTAATGAAAAACTGTTTTTT. This encodes CASSLDRGLNEKLFF.

This chain joins TRBV11-2 and TRBJ2-5; TRBD2 matches at 8 bases. The CDR3 has 14 amino acids. J lost 11 bases, V lost 5 bases, and 13 bases had no gene match. The germline gives CDR1 SGHAT, CDR2 FQNNGV. CDR3 in DNA: TGTGCCAGCAGCCCCCCGACAGCCAAGCGGGAGCAGTACTTC. Its protein is CASSPPTAKREQYF.

The chain is built from TRBV4-1 and TRBJ2-1; the D is unclear. The CDR3 spans 14 residues. Germline CDR1 is MGHRA and CDR2 is YSYEKL. Trimming took off 0 bases at V and 13 bases at J, with 16 bases between the two ends. In DNA, the CDR3 is TGCGCCAGCAGCCAAGACACCCACAAGAGCTCCCAGTTCTTC. It yields the protein CASSQDTHKSSQFF.

This clonotype was found a few times. The chain employs TRBV6-1 and TRBJ1-1; D might be TRBD1 (5 bases). The germline gives CDR1 MNHNS, CDR2 SASEGT. With 7 bases removed from V and 5 bases from J, the gap between germline ends came to 14 bases. This CDR3 region has 13 residues. The CDR3 spells CASTEGAVTEAFF. The CDR3 nucleotides are TGTGCCAGCACCGAAGGGGCAGTGACTGAAGCTTTCTTT.

This clonotype came up many times. The CDR3 protein is CASSEKIREGGNEQYF. The CDR3 nucleotides read TGTGCCAGCAGTGAAAAAATCCGGGAGGGGGGCAATGAGCAGTACTTC. V is TRBV6-1 and J is TRBJ2-1, with 8 positions matching TRBD2. The DNA end lines up better with TRBJ2-7; the J call may be wrong. Germline-derived CDR1 and CDR2 are MNHNS and SASEGT. The length of the CDR3 is 16 residues.